This entry concerns a single T cell receptor (beta chain). Study processing details: Amplification from reference gene primers served as the basis for estimated nucleated cell counts. The method was immunoSEQ multiplex PCR; TCRdb's version includes in-frame clones alone and lacks a portion of them. That table is the source of V, J and clone size, and D and trimming were worked out from the DNA. The table lists some 29,000 clones, approximately 88% of them singletons. This sample was included in a study of blood T cell repertoires in COVID-19. V dropped 4 bases and J dropped 6 bases, with 12 bases sitting between them. In germline, CDR1 is LGHDT, CDR2 YNNKEL (reference sequence). The CDR3 is made up of 13 amino acids.

Sequencing input: peripheral blood. This sequence joins TRBV3-1 (or the pseudogene TRBV3-2) and TRBJ1-1; D perhaps matches TRBD1 (6 bases). This TCR was recovered from a human donor in a cohort sampled during active COVID-19. The CDR3 spells CASSLPQGPEAFF. The CDR3 bases are TGTGCCAGCAGCCTCCCACAGGGCCCTGAAGCTTTCTTT.